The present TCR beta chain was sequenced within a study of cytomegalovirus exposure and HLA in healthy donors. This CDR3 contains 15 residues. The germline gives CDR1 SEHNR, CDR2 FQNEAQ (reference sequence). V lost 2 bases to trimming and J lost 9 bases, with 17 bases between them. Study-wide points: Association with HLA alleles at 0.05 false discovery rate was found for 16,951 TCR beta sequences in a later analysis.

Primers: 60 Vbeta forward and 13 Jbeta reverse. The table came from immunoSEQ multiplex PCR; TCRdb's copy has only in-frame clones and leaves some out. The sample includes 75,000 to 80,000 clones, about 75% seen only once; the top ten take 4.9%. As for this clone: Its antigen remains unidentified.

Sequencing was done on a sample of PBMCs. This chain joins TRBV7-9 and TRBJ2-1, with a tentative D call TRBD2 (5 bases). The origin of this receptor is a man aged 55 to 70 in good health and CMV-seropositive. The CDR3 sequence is CASSLRLDGVVEQFF. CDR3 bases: TGTGCCAGCAGCTTACGCCTTGACGGGGTGGTTGAGCAGTTCTTC.